Presented here are 22 T cell receptor beta chains from one specimen sequenced in a study of shared clonotypes between healthy human individuals. Only in-frame clones appear in the TCRdb table, and some are missing; sequencing was by immunoSEQ multiplex PCR. The data hold around 2.5 million clones, with roughly 93% observed a single time. The sequenced material came from naive CD4+ T cells from PBMCs. Indicated subset: CD45RA+ positively selected. Every receptor here comes from a man between 18 and 35 years old in good health. Some clones in this sample may be carry-over from other donors' samples.

This chain connects TRBV5-4 to TRBJ1-3; TRBD1 might be the D (5 bases). Between the trimmed V and J ends, which lost 3 bases and 0 bases, there was a span of 13 bases. The CDR3 consists of 16 residues. The germline gives CDR1 SGHNT, CDR2 YYREEE (reference sequence). CDR3 region: CASSYSGPHSGNTIYF. The CDR3 region has the DNA TGTGCCAGCAGCTATTCAGGGCCCCACTCTGGAAACACCATATATTTT.

The chain employs TRBV5-1 and TRBJ1-3, with TRBD1 as a possible D gene (6 bases). The CDR3 has 14 residues. CDR1 and CDR2 from the germline V gene are SGHRS and YFSETQ. The germline V and J ends were trimmed by 1 base and 4 bases, with 9 bases remaining between them. CDR3 coding DNA: TGCGCCAGCAGCTTGAAGGGGGACGGAAACACCATATATTTT. Its protein is CASSLKGDGNTIYF.

The chain has TRBV7-9 and TRBJ2-5, with unresolved D. The V gene lost 2 bases and the J gene lost 1 base, with 14 bases spanning the gap. The CDR3 is 16 amino acids. Looked up from germline, CDR1 is SEHNR and CDR2 is FQNEAQ (reference sequence). The CDR3 spells CASSLSFRSTQETQYF. The CDR3 nucleotides are TGTGCCAGCAGCTTATCCTTTCGCTCGACCCAAGAGACCCAGTACTTC.

This clone was observed a few times. This sample also contains other DNA sequences that code for the same CDR3. The gene calls are TRBV6-5 and TRBJ2-1, with D possibly matching TRBD2 (5 bases). Germline V gene lookup returns CDR1 MNHEY and CDR2 SVGAGI. V shed 2 bases and J shed 0 bases, with 5 bases lying between them. CDR3 length: 14 residues. The CDR3 sequence: CASSYGSSYNEQFF. CDR3 nucleotides: TGTGCCAGCAGTTACGGGAGCTCCTACAATGAGCAGTTCTTC.

This rearrangement joins TRBV7-2 to TRBJ2-4; 14 nucleotides line up with TRBD2. The germline CDR1 and CDR2 sequences are SGHTA and FQGNSA. CDR3 length equals 17 residues. Trimming at V came to 3 bases and at J to 5 bases, leaving 6 bases not matched to a gene. The CDR3 sequence: CASSLGLAGANQNIQYF. The CDR3 DNA follows: TGTGCCAGCAGCTTGGGACTAGCGGGAGCGAACCAAAACATTCAGTACTTC.

This clone was recorded once. The chain carries TRBV27 and TRBJ1-3; unclear D gene. Deletions cut 5 bases from V and 4 bases from J, with 9 bases between. The germline V gene has CDR1 MNHEY and CDR2 SMNVEV (reference sequence). This CDR3 region has 13 residues. The CDR3 loop reads CASSRLDGNTIYF. CDR3 nucleotide sequence: TGTGCCAGCAGTAGGCTGGACGGAAACACCATATATTTT.

This chain connects TRBV2 to TRBJ2-2; TRBD1 matches 8 bases. CDR1 SNHLY and CDR2 FYNNEI come from the germline V gene. The CDR3 spans 14 residues. V was clipped by 6 bases and J by 6 bases; unmatched bases: 6. The CDR3 DNA reads as TGTGCCAGCAGCAGAATACAGGGGGCCGGGGAGCTGTTTTTT. Protein product: CASSRIQGAGELFF.

This clone is a singleton in its sample. The chain combines TRBV28 with TRBJ2-2, with D unclear. This CDR3 spans 17 amino acids. Trimming removed 3 bases at V and 1 base at J, with 15 bases between. Looked up from germline, CDR1 is MDHEN and CDR2 is SYDVKM. The CDR3 coding sequence is TGTGCCAGCAGTTTCCTCGGTTTAAGACAGAACACCGGGGAGCTGTTTTTT. The encoded protein is CASSFLGLRQNTGELFF.

With regard to this clone: The same CDR3 arises from other DNA sequences in this sample as well. The chain joins TRBV5-1 to TRBJ2-5, with 8 bases identical to TRBD1. CDR1 is SGHRS and CDR2 is YFSETQ in the germline V gene. CDR3 length: 14 amino acids. J lost 2 bases, V lost 4 bases, and 4 bases had no gene match. CDR3 bases: TGCGCCAGCAGCGGCGGACAGGGTCAAGAGACCCAGTACTTC. Protein: CASSGGQGQETQYF.

V and J are TRBV21-1 and TRBJ1-1; the table's TRBD1 call for D was not verified on the DNA. TRBV21-1 is listed as a pseudogene. The CDR3 has 13 residues. The CDR3 region has the DNA TGTGCCAGCAGCACCAGGGACACCCATGAGGCTTTCTTT. It is translated as CASSTRDTHEAFF.

The chain has TRBV11-2 and TRBJ2-1, with D uncertain. Trimming cost V 10 bases and J 9 bases, with 16 bases left between them. The CDR3 runs 12 residues. Germline CDR1 SGHAT, CDR2 FQNNGV. CDR3 DNA sequence: TGTGCCATCCGGCTGCCGGGCGGTGAGCAGTTCTTC. Translated: CAIRLPGGEQFF.

This sequence joins TRBV2 and TRBJ2-7; D gene uncertain. The CDR3 runs to 13 residues. Germline V gene data show CDR1 as SNHLY and CDR2 as FYNNEI. Trimming took off 1 base at V and 6 bases at J, with 10 bases between the two ends. This CDR3 is CASSEGHFSEQYF. DNA for the CDR3: TGTGCCAGCAGTGAAGGTCATTTTAGCGAGCAGTACTTC.

The gene calls are TRBV28 and TRBJ1-5, with D unclear. The CDR3 consists of 14 residues. Per germline, CDR1 MDHEN and CDR2 SYDVKM. The V end was cut by 2 bases, the J end by 4 bases, with 9 bases between. The DNA of the CDR3 is TGTGCCAGCAGTTTACAGGTTACAAATCAGCCCCAGCATTTT. It codes for CASSLQVTNQPQHF. Filled out from reference TRBV28 and TRBJ1-5, the complete variable domain reads DVKVTQSSRYLVKRTGEKVFLECVQDMDHENMFWYRQDPGLGLRLIYFSYDVKMKEKGDIPEGYSVSREKKERFSLILESASTNQTSMYLCASSLQVTNQPQHFGDGTRLSIL.

This clone was counted a single time. The rearrangement joins TRBV4-3 to TRBJ2-3; 12 bases line up with TRBD2. Looked up from germline, CDR1 is LGHNA and CDR2 is YSLEER. CDR3 size: 17 residues. Trimming cost V 0 bases and J 4 bases; bases outside gene matches: 5. Here the CDR3 reads CASSQEGLAGSADTQYF. The CDR3 coding sequence is TGCGCCAGCAGCCAAGAGGGACTAGCGGGTAGTGCAGATACGCAGTATTTT.

V is TRBV19 and J is TRBJ2-7; no definite D call. Germline assignment: CDR1 LNHDA and CDR2 SQIVND (reference sequence). V lost 5 bases, J lost 3 bases, and 8 bases lay in between. The CDR3 sequence is 12 residues long. DNA of the CDR3: TGTGCCAGTAGTCCCGGGCGCTACGAGCAGTACTTC. Protein sequence: CASSPGRYEQYF.

The chain joins TRBV6-5 to TRBJ2-3; tentative D call: TRBD2 (6 bases). The CDR3 consists of 16 residues. With 2 bases removed from V and 2 bases from J, the gap between germline ends came to 14 bases. The germline gives CDR1 MNHEY, CDR2 SVGAGI. CDR3 loop: CASSYGAGIITDTQYF. DNA of the CDR3: TGTGCCAGCAGTTACGGGGCGGGAATTATCACAGATACGCAGTATTTT.

This chain joins TRBV6-1 and TRBJ2-7; 7 bases map to TRBD1. The germline V gene has CDR1 MNHNS and CDR2 SASEGT. The junction had 9 bases not matched to a gene; V was cut back by 2 bases and J by 8 bases. CDR3 length: 14 residues. The CDR3 DNA reads as TGTGCCAGCAGTGAATCTGTGACAGGGTATCAGCAGTACTTC. Translated, it gives CASSESVTGYQQYF.

The genes are TRBV6-5 and TRBJ2-3, with 7 nucleotides matching TRBD2. Germline CDR1 MNHEY, CDR2 SVGAGI. CDR3 size: 15 residues. Trimming removed 4 bases from V and 3 bases from J; junction bases left unmatched: 7. This CDR3 reads CASSSPAGFTDTQYF. The CDR3, as DNA: TGTGCCAGCAGTTCACCAGCGGGATTTACAGATACGCAGTATTTT.

The genes are TRBV28 and TRBJ1-5; D perhaps matches TRBD1 (5 bases). Germline V CDR1 and CDR2: MDHEN, SYDVKM. The CDR3 sequence is 16 residues long. V was pared by 2 bases and J by 0 bases, with 11 bases between. The CDR3: CASSLRDFYSNQPQHF. The CDR3 coding sequence is TGTGCCAGCAGTTTACGGGACTTTTATAGCAATCAGCCCCAGCATTTT.

The chain recombines TRBV7-2 with TRBJ2-3, with a possible D match to TRBD2 (6 bases). Germline assignment: CDR1 SGHTA and CDR2 FQGNSA. V gave up 5 bases and J gave up 0 bases, with 12 bases separating them. The CDR3 is 15 residues long. CDR3 nucleotides: TGTGCCAGCAGCCCGGGGGACCGCAGCACAGATACGCAGTATTTT. This gives the protein CASSPGDRSTDTQYF.

The rearrangement uses TRBV19 and TRBJ1-5; no firm D call. Trimming took 6 bases from V and 9 from J, leaving 18 bases between them. The CDR3 length is 14 residues. CDR1 and CDR2 (germline): LNHDA, SQIVND (reference sequence). The CDR3 sequence: CASSQDRVGRPQHF. As DNA, the CDR3 is TGTGCCAGTAGCCAAGATCGAGTCGGGCGGCCCCAGCATTTT.

Comment on this clone: Different DNA sequences within this sample yield the same CDR3. The CDR3 loop is CASSGQGATGELFF. CDR3 DNA sequence: TGTGCCAGCAGTGGACAGGGGGCCACCGGGGAGCTGTTTTTT. The chain couples TRBV2 to TRBJ2-2, with 10 bases that match TRBD1. The CDR3 extends over 14 amino acids. V lost 4 bases and J lost 4; bases outside the gene matches: 0. CDR1 is SNHLY and CDR2 is FYNNEI in the germline V gene.